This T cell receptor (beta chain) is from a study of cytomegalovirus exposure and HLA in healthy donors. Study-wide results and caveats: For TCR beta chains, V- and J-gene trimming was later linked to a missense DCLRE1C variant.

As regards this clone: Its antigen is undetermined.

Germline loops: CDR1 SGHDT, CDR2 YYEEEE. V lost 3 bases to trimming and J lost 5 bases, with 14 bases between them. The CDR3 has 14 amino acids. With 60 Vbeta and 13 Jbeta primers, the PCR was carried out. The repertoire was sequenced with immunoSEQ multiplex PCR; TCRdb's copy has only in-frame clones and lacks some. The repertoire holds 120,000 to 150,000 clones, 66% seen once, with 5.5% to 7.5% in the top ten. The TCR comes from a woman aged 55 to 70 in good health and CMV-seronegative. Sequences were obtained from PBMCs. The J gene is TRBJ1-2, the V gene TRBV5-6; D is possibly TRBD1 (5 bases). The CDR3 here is CASSSTAGNYGYTF. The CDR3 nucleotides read TGTGCCAGCAGCTCCACGGCAGGGAATTATGGCTACACCTTC.